Shown below are 29 T cell receptor beta chains from a single sample sequenced in a study of blood T cell repertoires in COVID-19. TCRdb's table, derived via immunoSEQ multiplex PCR, lists solely in-frame clones and lacks some. The sample lists around 120,000 clones, 69% occurring once. The source material was peripheral blood. The origin of the receptors is an elderly man with acute or convalescent COVID-19.

This clone was detected a few times. V gene TRBV24-1 combines with J gene TRBJ1-1; 7 nucleotides line up with TRBD1. Germline CDR1 and CDR2: KGHDR and SFDVKD. This CDR3 is 18 amino acids long. V lost 4 bases and J lost 1; bases outside the gene matches: 14. CDR3 sequence: CATSDPAPPDRENTEAFF. The CDR3 DNA reads TGTGCCACCAGTGACCCCGCCCCGCCTGACAGGGAGAACACTGAAGCTTTCTTT.

The chain joins TRBV3-1 (or the pseudogene TRBV3-2) to TRBJ1-1; 7 bases map to TRBD1. Trimming at V came to 4 bases and at J to 3 bases, leaving 5 bases not matched to a gene. In germline, CDR1 is LGHDT, CDR2 YNNKEL (reference sequence). CDR3 length: 14 residues. CDR3 DNA sequence: TGTGCCAGCAGCCCGTTGACAGGGCACACTGAAGCTTTCTTT. It is translated as CASSPLTGHTEAFF.

V and J are TRBV3-1 (or the pseudogene TRBV3-2) and TRBJ1-2; TRBD1 matches at 12 bases. J gave up 8 bases and V 5 bases, and 9 bases lay outside the gene matches. The CDR3 totals 15 residues. Germline V gene sequence: CDR1 LGHDT, CDR2 YNNKEL (reference sequence). The CDR3 protein is CASSSRDRGRRGYTF. CDR3 DNA sequence: TGTGCCAGCAGCTCCCGGGACAGGGGGCGCCGGGGCTACACCTTC.

The genes are TRBV4-3 and TRBJ2-2, with TRBD2 identical over 12 bases. CDR1 is LGHNA, CDR2 YSLEER, per germline. With 1 base clipped from V and 5 bases from J, the junction kept 2 bases outside the gene matches. This CDR3 has 16 amino acids. CDR3 in amino acids: CASSQGTSGTTGELFF. In DNA form, the CDR3 reads TGCGCCAGCAGCCAAGGGACTAGCGGGACTACCGGGGAGCTGTTTTTT.

The rearrangement joins TRBV12-3 or TRBV12-4 to TRBJ2-2; no definite D call. The CDR3 length is 11 residues. Deletions cut 4 bases from V and 8 bases from J, with 5 bases between. The CDR3 protein is CASSYTGELFF. CDR3 nucleotides: TGTGCCAGCAGTTATACTGGGGAGCTGTTTTTT.

This clone was seen a handful of times. The chain uses TRBV5-1 and TRBJ2-3; D is perhaps TRBD2 (6 bases). V was clipped by 2 bases and J by 2 bases, with 9 bases between them. This CDR3 has 14 amino acids. Per the germline V gene, CDR1 is SGHRS and CDR2 is YFSETQ. This chain's CDR3 is CASSLTGVTDTQYF. The CDR3, as DNA: TGCGCCAGCAGCTTAACGGGGGTCACAGATACGCAGTATTTT. The full variable domain, with the rest looked up from reference TRBV5-1 and TRBJ2-3, is KAGVTQTPRYLIKTRGQQVTLSCSPISGHRSVSWYQQTPGQGLQFLFEYFSETQRNKGNFPGRFSGRQFSNSRSEMNVSTLELGDSALYLCASSLTGVTDTQYFGPGTRLTVL.

This rearrangement joins TRBV28 to TRBJ1-5, with D perhaps TRBD1 (5 bases). Germline V CDR1 and CDR2: MDHEN, SYDVKM. Trimming left V 6 bases short and J 5 bases short, with 8 bases between. The CDR3 is made up of 12 amino acids. The CDR3 DNA reads TGTGCCAGCAGGCGGGGGGATCAGCCCCAGCATTTT. Translation gives CASRRGDQPQHF.

The CDR3 sequence: CASSSGTGALYGYTF. The CDR3 bases are TGTGCCAGCAGTTCCGGGACAGGGGCACTCTATGGCTACACCTTC. This rearrangement joins TRBV6-5 to TRBJ1-2, with 10 bases identical to TRBD1. From germline, CDR1 is MNHEY and CDR2 SVGAGI. The CDR3 sequence is 15 residues long. V was clipped by 4 bases and J by 4 bases; unmatched bases: 6.

This clone was picked up a small number of times. The V gene is TRBV4-3, the J gene TRBJ2-7, with D perhaps TRBD2 (7 bases). The length of the CDR3 is 15 residues. The V gene's germline CDR1 is LGHNA and CDR2 YSLEER. V lost 0 bases, J lost 6 bases, and 15 bases lay in between. The CDR3 spells CASSQEGGRGGEQYF. CDR3 coding DNA: TGCGCCAGCAGCCAAGAAGGCGGGAGAGGGGGCGAGCAGTACTTC.

This clone came up a few times. The V call is TRBV20-1, the J call TRBJ1-2; perhaps TRBD1 as D (5 bases). Germline loops: CDR1 DFQATT, CDR2 SNEGSKA (reference sequence). This CDR3 region has 14 residues. Between the trimmed V and J ends, which lost 5 bases and 4 bases, there was a span of 17 bases. CDR3 sequence reads: CSARETEWSYGYTF. CDR3 DNA: TGCAGTGCTCGTGAGACAGAATGGTCCTATGGCTACACCTTC.

This clone was detected once. This chain uses TRBV12-3 or TRBV12-4 with TRBJ2-7, with 8 positions matching TRBD1. J gave up 12 bases and V 6 bases, and 10 bases lay outside the gene matches. The CDR3 length is 12 residues. Written as DNA, the CDR3 is TGTGCCAGCAGGTCGACAGGGGCCCTATCGTACTTC. This encodes CASRSTGALSYF.

The J gene is TRBJ1-5, the V gene TRBV28; possibly TRBD1 for D (5 bases). CDR3 size: 17 residues. Deletions cut 3 bases from V and 0 bases from J, with 15 bases between. Germline-derived CDR1 and CDR2 are MDHEN and SYDVKM. CDR3 coding DNA: TGTGCCAGCAGTTTCATTAGGGGAACTATTAGCAATCAGCCCCAGCATTTT. Translating gives CASSFIRGTISNQPQHF.

This clone was seen a handful of times. J is TRBJ2-2 and V is TRBV3-1 (or the pseudogene TRBV3-2), with 10 bases fitting TRBD2. The CDR3 length is 16 residues. The V gene end was trimmed by 1 base and the J gene end by 4 bases; junction bases not matched to a gene: 3. The V gene's germline CDR1 is LGHDT and CDR2 YNNKEL (reference sequence). The CDR3 spells CASSQALAGVTGELFF. The CDR3 DNA follows: TGTGCCAGCAGCCAAGCGCTAGCGGGAGTCACCGGGGAGCTGTTTTTT.

The CDR3 nucleotides are TGTGCCAGCAGTTTGGGTAGAGGACGGCCGGGAACCCAGCATTTT. As protein: CASSLGRGRPGTQHF. The chain links TRBV27 to TRBJ1-5; D unclear. The CDR3 totals 15 residues. V dropped 3 bases and J dropped 11 bases, with 20 bases sitting between them. Per germline, CDR1 MNHEY and CDR2 SMNVEV (reference sequence).

This clone was found a few times. The chain carries TRBV7-2 and TRBJ2-3; D possibly corresponds to TRBD2 (6 bases). Germline assignment: CDR1 SGHTA and CDR2 FQGNSA. Trimming shortened V by 5 bases and J by 4 bases, and 25 bases separated the two germline ends. The CDR3 contains 18 residues. In DNA form, the CDR3 reads TGTGCCAGCAGCCCCCAGGGCTATTTGCGGGGCCGCGCAGATACGCAGTATTTT. Its translation: CASSPQGYLRGRADTQYF.

This rearrangement joins TRBV9 to TRBJ2-7, with 8 positions matching TRBD1. The V gene's germline CDR1 is SGDLS and CDR2 YYNGEE. There are 15 residues in the CDR3. The V and J ends lost 4 bases and 0 bases, in that order; junction bases with no gene match: 6. The CDR3 protein is CASSRGDRSSYEQYF. The CDR3 DNA sequence: TGTGCCAGCAGCCGAGGGGACAGGAGCTCCTACGAGCAGTACTTC.

The gene calls are TRBV3-1 (or the pseudogene TRBV3-2) and TRBJ2-1; D is unresolved. The CDR3 runs 15 residues. The V gene's germline CDR1 is LGHDT and CDR2 YNNKEL (reference sequence). The ends were cut back, 1 base at V and 4 bases at J, with 11 bases in the middle. The CDR3 sequence is CASSQAAEAYNEQFF. In nucleotides, the CDR3 is TGTGCCAGCAGCCAAGCGGCAGAGGCATACAATGAGCAGTTCTTC.

This clone has just a few counts. The J gene is TRBJ1-4, the V gene TRBV5-6; 7 bases are shared with TRBD1. V was clipped by 4 bases and J by 0 bases; unmatched bases: 9. This CDR3 comprises 17 residues. The V gene's germline CDR1 is SGHDT and CDR2 YYEEEE. The CDR3 spells CASSTGGGFATNEKLFF. The DNA of the CDR3 is TGTGCCAGCAGCACGGGAGGGGGCTTTGCAACTAATGAAAAACTGTTTTTT.

V usage is TRBV19 and J usage is TRBJ1-1; D is uncertain. CDR3 length: 13 amino acids. Germline V gene data show CDR1 as LNHDA and CDR2 as SQIVND (reference sequence). Trimming left V 5 bases short and J 4 bases short, with 11 bases between. The CDR3 spells CASSQEGLTEAFF. DNA for the CDR3: TGTGCCAGTAGTCAGGAGGGTCTCACTGAAGCTTTCTTT.

V is TRBV3-1 (or the pseudogene TRBV3-2) and J is TRBJ2-7; TRBD2 might be the D (5 bases). Germline-derived CDR1 and CDR2 are LGHDT and YNNKEL (reference sequence). V lost 1 base and J 5 bases, leaving 9 bases between the germline ends. The CDR3 runs 13 residues. This CDR3 reads CASSQVRLHEQYF. In DNA, the CDR3 is TGTGCCAGCAGCCAAGTGAGACTACACGAGCAGTACTTC.

The chain recombines TRBV7-8 with TRBJ2-2; the match to TRBD2 covers 7 bases. This CDR3 is built from 14 residues. The germline gives CDR1 SGHVS, CDR2 FQNEAQ. J was trimmed by 6 bases and V by 3 bases; bases with no gene match: 4. The CDR3 nucleotides read TGTGCCAGCAGCTTCGCGGGAGCCCCCGGGGAGCTGTTTTTT. Protein product: CASSFAGAPGELFF.

The chain combines TRBV11-1 with TRBJ2-1; 13 positions match TRBD2. Trimming removed 5 bases from V and 4 bases from J; junction bases left unmatched: 5. The CDR3 is made up of 16 amino acids. Germline CDR1 reads SGHAT; CDR2 reads FQDESV (reference sequence). The chain's CDR3 is CASSPWGLAGYNEQFF. Here the CDR3 DNA reads TGTGCCAGCAGCCCCTGGGGACTAGCGGGGTACAATGAGCAGTTCTTC.

This clone was recorded once. This chain connects TRBV3-1 (or the pseudogene TRBV3-2) to TRBJ1-1; the D gene is possibly TRBD1 (6 bases). The CDR3 sequence is 13 residues long. From germline, CDR1 is LGHDT and CDR2 YNNKEL (reference sequence). Trimming stripped 0 bases from V and 9 bases from J, with 11 bases between. The CDR3 reads CASSQDRQAQAFF. In DNA form, the CDR3 reads TGTGCCAGCAGCCAAGACCGACAGGCCCAAGCTTTCTTT.

This chain links TRBV3-1 (or the pseudogene TRBV3-2) with TRBJ1-2, with TRBD1 matching over 8 bases. Germline V gene data show CDR1 as LGHDT and CDR2 as YNNKEL (reference sequence). The ends lost 4 bases at V and 7 bases at J; junction bases unmatched: 2. The CDR3 covers 12 residues. In nucleotides, the CDR3 is TGTGCCAGCAGCCTAGACAGGGGTGGCTACACCTTC. This encodes CASSLDRGGYTF.

V and J are TRBV5-4 and TRBJ2-3; perhaps TRBD1 as D (5 bases). The CDR3 runs to 15 residues. Germline loops: CDR1 SGHNT, CDR2 YYREEE (reference sequence). V was cut by 2 bases and J by 5 bases, with 15 bases left in between. The CDR3 is CASSFQGSAIDTQYF. CDR3 DNA: TGTGCCAGCAGCTTTCAGGGCAGTGCTATAGATACGCAGTATTTT.

V usage is TRBV20-1 and J usage is TRBJ2-7; D may be TRBD2 (6 bases). The CDR3 is 11 residues long. CDR1 and CDR2 (germline): DFQATT, SNEGSKA (reference sequence). CDR3 coding DNA: TGCAGTGCGCGGGGTCCGGGCCGTCCCTCGGTC. Translating gives CSARGPGRPSV.

This clone was seen repeatedly, ten times or more. The rearrangement uses TRBV1 and TRBJ2-2; no DNA check was done on the table's D call, TRBD2. TRBV1 represents a pseudogene. The CDR3 spans 17 residues. Written as DNA, the CDR3 is TGCACCAGCAGCCAAGATACTACTAGCGGGCTTACCGGGGAGCTGTTTTTT. Protein: CTSSQDTTSGLTGELFF.

This clone was seen a few times. The chain combines TRBV5-4 with TRBJ1-6; no definite D call. Deletions cut 4 bases from V and 7 bases from J, with 18 bases between. Germline V gene data show CDR1 as SGHNT and CDR2 as YYREEE (reference sequence). The CDR3 loop spans 16 amino acids. The CDR3 is CASSIGGPTVNSPLHF. The CDR3 DNA reads TGTGCCAGCAGCATTGGCGGCCCTACGGTAAATTCACCCCTCCACTTT. Full variable domain (outside the CDR3, taken from reference TRBV5-4 and TRBJ1-6): ETGVTQSPTHLIKTRGQQVTLRCSSQSGHNTVSWYQQALGQGPQFIFQYYREEENGRGNFPPRFSGLQFPNYSSELNVNALELDDSALYLCASSIGGPTVNSPLHFGNGTRLTVT.

The chain has TRBV15 and TRBJ1-5, with unresolved D. Germline loops: CDR1 LNHNV, CDR2 YYDKDF (reference sequence). This CDR3 spans 14 amino acids. Between the trimmed V and J ends, which lost 0 bases and 5 bases, there was a span of 8 bases. The CDR3 DNA reads as TGTGCCACCAGCAGAGAAAATCGTGATCAGCCCCAGCATTTT. This gives the protein CATSRENRDQPQHF.